A single sample gave rise to the 9 T cell receptor beta chains below, sequenced in a study of T cells in Graves' hyperthyroidism and ophthalmopathy. Template material for amplifying TCR beta CDR3 regions consisted of RNA transcripts. The HTBI set primed first-round TCR CDR3 RT-PCR. TCRdb re-called the multiplex PCR reads through MiXCR, storing one row per CDR3 protein. The repertoire has some 560,000 distinct CDR3 sequences, around a sixth of them found once; the top ten carry under 8%. Sample: blood. The receptors here all came from a woman under 40 with Graves' hyperthyroidism.

The CDR3 is CAISDRVSNTEAFF. The CDR3 DNA reads as TGTGCCATCAGTGATCGAGTTTCGAACACTGAAGCTTTCTTT. This chain uses TRBV10-3 with TRBJ1-1; D is unresolved. The CDR3 runs to 14 residues. Trimming removed 3 bases from V and 1 base from J, with 9 bases in between. The germline V gene encodes CDR1 ENHRY and CDR2 SYGVKD.

This clonotype turned up a few times. This may stem from a read error, because a much larger clone lies one nucleotide away. This chain links TRBV2 with TRBJ1-1; possibly TRBD1 for D (5 bases). V shed 8 bases and J shed 11 bases, with 24 bases lying between them. This CDR3 has 14 amino acids. Germline CDR1 and CDR2: SNHLY and FYNNEI. The CDR3 sequence is CASGAGTFLSWAFF. CDR3 nucleotide sequence: TGTGCCAGCGGAGCCGGGACCTTCCTCTCCTGGGCTTTCTTT. Based on the CDR3 plus reference TRBV2 and TRBJ1-1, the full variable domain is EPEVTQTPSHQVTQMGQEVILRCVPISNHLYFYWYRQILGQKVEFLVSFYNNEISEKSEIFDDQFSVERPDGSNFTLKIRSTKLEDSAMYFCASGAGTFLSWAFFGQGTRLTVV.

This clonotype was counted ten times or more. The J gene is TRBJ2-7, the V gene TRBV13; 9 bases agree with TRBD2. The V gene end was trimmed by 5 bases and the J gene end by 1 base; junction bases not matched to a gene: 9. Looked up from germline, CDR1 is PRHDT and CDR2 is FYEKMQ (reference sequence). CDR3 length: 16 residues. The CDR3 DNA sequence: TGTGCCAGCAGCCCGGCGCGTAGCGGGAGATCCTACGAGCAGTACTTC. It yields the protein CASSPARSGRSYEQYF.

The sample holds a few counts of this clonotype. The chain couples TRBV24-1 to TRBJ1-2; maybe TRBD1 (6 bases). V lost 10 bases and J lost 3, with 23 bases in between. CDR1 and CDR2 from the germline V gene are KGHDR and SFDVKD. This CDR3 spans 16 amino acids. The CDR3, as DNA: TGTGCCACGGCCCCTGACAGGAACCCTCGGGACTATGGCTACACCTTC. Its translation is CATAPDRNPRDYGYTF.

This clonotype has a handful of counts. The chain has TRBV27 and TRBJ2-7; no firm D call. Trimming shortened V by 0 bases and J by 5 bases, and 14 bases separated the two germline ends. The CDR3 covers 15 residues. Germline CDR1 reads MNHEY; CDR2 reads SMNVEV (reference sequence). The CDR3 region is CASSLSARLNHEQYF. In DNA form, the CDR3 reads TGTGCCAGCAGTTTATCGGCCCGGCTGAACCACGAGCAGTACTTC.

The chain recombines TRBV19 with TRBJ2-7, with 13 bases identical to TRBD2. Trimming cost V 5 bases and J 6 bases; bases outside gene matches: 10. Germline CDR1 and CDR2: LNHDA and SQIVND (reference sequence). This CDR3 contains 16 residues. This CDR3 reads CASSSDGLAGASEQYF. The CDR3 DNA is TGTGCCAGTAGTTCCGACGGACTAGCGGGAGCCTCCGAGCAGTACTTC. Filled out from reference TRBV19 and TRBJ2-7, the complete variable domain reads DGGITQSPKYLFRKEGQNVTLSCEQNLNHDAMYWYRQDPGQGLRLIYYSQIVNDFQKGDIAEGYSVSREKKESFPLTVTSAQKNPTAFYLCASSSDGLAGASEQYFGPGTRLTVT.

This CDR3 is CASSRDTGVDTQYF. The DNA for the CDR3 is TGTGCCAGCAGCCGGGACACCGGAGTAGATACGCAGTATTTT. J is TRBJ2-3 and V is TRBV7-2, with D perhaps TRBD1 (6 bases). Germline CDR1 and CDR2: SGHTA and FQGNSA. V lost 5 bases and J 5 bases, leaving 14 bases between the germline ends. The length of the CDR3 is 14 residues.

This clonotype was observed many times. The chain recombines TRBV12-3 or TRBV12-4 with TRBJ2-3; D ambiguous. This CDR3 region has 14 residues. V was pared by 3 bases and J by 2 bases, with 9 bases between. In nucleotides, the CDR3 is TGTGCCAGCAGTTTCGAATTCCTCACAGATACGCAGTATTTT. As protein: CASSFEFLTDTQYF.

This clonotype appeared once. The chain links TRBV5-1 to TRBJ1-1; TRBD1 matches at 9 bases. J lost 3 bases, V lost 4 bases, and 7 bases had no gene match. This CDR3 contains 15 residues. The germline V gene encodes CDR1 SGHRS and CDR2 YFSETQ. CDR3 sequence: CASSTARDRDTEAFF. Here the CDR3 DNA reads TGCGCCAGCAGCACTGCCCGGGACAGGGACACTGAAGCTTTCTTT.